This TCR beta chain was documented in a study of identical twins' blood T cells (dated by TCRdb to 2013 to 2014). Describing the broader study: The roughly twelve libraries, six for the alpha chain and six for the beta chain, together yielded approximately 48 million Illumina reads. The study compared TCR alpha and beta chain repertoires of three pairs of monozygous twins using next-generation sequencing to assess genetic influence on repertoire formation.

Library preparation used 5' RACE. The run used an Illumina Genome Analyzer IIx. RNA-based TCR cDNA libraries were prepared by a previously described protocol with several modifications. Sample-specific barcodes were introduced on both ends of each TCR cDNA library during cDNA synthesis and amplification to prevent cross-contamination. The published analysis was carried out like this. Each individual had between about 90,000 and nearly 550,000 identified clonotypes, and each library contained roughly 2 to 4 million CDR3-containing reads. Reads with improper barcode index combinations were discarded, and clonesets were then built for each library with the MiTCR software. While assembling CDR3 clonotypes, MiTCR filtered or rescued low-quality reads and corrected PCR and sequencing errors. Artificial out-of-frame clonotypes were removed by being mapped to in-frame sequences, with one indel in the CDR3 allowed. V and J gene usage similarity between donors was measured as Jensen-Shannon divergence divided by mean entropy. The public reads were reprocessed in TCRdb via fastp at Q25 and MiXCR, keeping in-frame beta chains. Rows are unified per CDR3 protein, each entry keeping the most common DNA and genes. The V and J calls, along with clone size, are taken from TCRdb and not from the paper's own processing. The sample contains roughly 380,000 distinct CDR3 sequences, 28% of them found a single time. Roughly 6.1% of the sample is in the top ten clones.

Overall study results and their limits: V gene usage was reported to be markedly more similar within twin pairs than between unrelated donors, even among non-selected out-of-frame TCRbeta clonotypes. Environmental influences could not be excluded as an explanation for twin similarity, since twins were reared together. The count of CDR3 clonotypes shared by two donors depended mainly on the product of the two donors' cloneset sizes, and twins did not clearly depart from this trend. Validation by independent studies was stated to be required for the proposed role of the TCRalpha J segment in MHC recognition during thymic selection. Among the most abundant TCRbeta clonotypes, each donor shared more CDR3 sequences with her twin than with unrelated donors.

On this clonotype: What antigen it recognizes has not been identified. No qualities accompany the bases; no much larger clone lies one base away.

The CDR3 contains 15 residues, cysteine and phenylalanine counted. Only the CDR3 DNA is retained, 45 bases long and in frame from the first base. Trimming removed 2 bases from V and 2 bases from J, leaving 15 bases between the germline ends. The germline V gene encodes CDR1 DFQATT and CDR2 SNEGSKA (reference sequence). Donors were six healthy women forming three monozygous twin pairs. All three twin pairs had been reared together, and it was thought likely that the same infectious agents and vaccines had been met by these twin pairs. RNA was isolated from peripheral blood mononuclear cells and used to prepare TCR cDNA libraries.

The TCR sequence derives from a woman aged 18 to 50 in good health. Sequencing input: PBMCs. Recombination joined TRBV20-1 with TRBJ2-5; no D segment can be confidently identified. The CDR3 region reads CSARPPWCRQETQYF. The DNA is TGCAGTGCTAGACCCCCCTGGTGTCGACAAGAGACCCAGTACTTC.